What follows is one TCR beta chain and its context. This clonotype showed up many times. Its antigen is still unknown. No base qualities exist here, and no much larger clone lies one base off it. The TCR beta CDR3 regions were amplified from the RNA transcripts. The TCR CDR3 was subjected to a first round of RT-PCR using the HTBI primer set and the Qiagen OneStep RT-PCR kit. Libraries were constructed in a second round of multiplex PCR, after which size selection and purification were carried out. Libraries were sequenced paired-end with 100 bp reads on an Illumina HiSeq2000. The paper's data handling went like this. SOAPnuke was used to process the raw data, throwing out any read that contained adapters or uncalled bases, had a mean Phred below 15, or lacked an exact constant-primer or identifier match. COPE v1.2.5 was used to merge high-quality paired reads, and clonotypes were defined as unique nucleotide sequences. MiTCR v1.1 was used to align clonotypes to the IMGT TRBV, TRBD and TRBJ reference segments. The analysis was restricted to V-J combinations with a frequency above 0.0001, which together covered 98% to 99.2% of the repertoires. The TCS score was defined as the ratio of F50 (clonal expansion) to E x V (chaos), calculated using BLOSUM62-based TCRdist between CDR3 peptides within each V-J. Welch's t-statistics and random forest reduced roughly 530 V-J features to around 14, which were used in a naive Bayes classifier (R e1071). TCRdb took the public reads, trimmed them with fastp at Q25, ran MiXCR for clone calling and kept in-frame beta chains. Merged by CDR3 protein, the rows form single entries marked with the most common genes and DNA. TCRdb's processing, not the authors' own work, is the source of the V and J calls. Counted in this sample were hundreds of thousands of distinct CDR3 sequences; less than 15% of them appeared once. 9.2% of the sample rests with the top ten.

This specimen belongs to a study of T cells in Graves' hyperthyroidism and ophthalmopathy (dated by TCRdb to between 2018 and 2020). For the wider study: Peripheral blood samples were taken at initial diagnosis, before any treatment was given. An independent validation cohort of some 18 hyperthyroidism patients and about 16 patients who later progressed to ophthalmopathy tested prospective prediction of ophthalmopathy. Once sampling was done, hyperthyroidism patients were given methimazole at a starting dose of 30 mg daily, whereas ophthalmopathy patients were given high-dose intravenous methylprednisolone. To identify distinguishing TCR V-J signatures, a discovery cohort of around 100 patients was used, comprising some 45 with Graves' ophthalmopathy and around 60 with stable Graves' hyperthyroidism. The roughly 91 discovery patients were randomly divided into training and test sets at a 7:3 ratio. The paper reports TCR Vbeta CDR3 sequencing of approximately 140 peripheral blood samples: approximately 41 ophthalmopathy, about 75 hyperthyroidism and 17 progressor patients. Thyroid tissue and blood T-cell repertoires from roughly 6 Graves' hyperthyroidism patients were also compared in the study. The paper as a whole reports these results and caveats: In validation, progression to ophthalmopathy was predicted by the model with more than 65% sensitivity and 72% to 80% specificity, a median of about 6.8 months before onset. A model built on a 13 V-J signature distinguished ophthalmopathy from stable hyperthyroidism, reaching 87.88% sensitivity and about 81% specificity in cross-validation and 80%/75% in testing. No statistical method was used to set the sample size in advance, and investigators knew the group allocation. Most expanded thyroid clonotypes (frequency above 0.001) were also detected in blood, a finding suggesting that blood repertoires may reflect thyroid immune responses.

Graves' hyperthyroidism was defined as stable when no progression to ophthalmopathy occurred over 18 months of follow-up. Hyperthyroidism patients were aged 18 to 65 years and newly diagnosed, with disease duration of less than 2 months. The study excluded patients with uncontrolled infections, other autoimmune diseases, pregnancy or lactation. Diagnoses relied on clinical symptoms, serum thyroxine and TRAb, thyroid ultrasound and orbital computed tomography. Ficoll-Paque density gradient centrifugation was used to isolate PBMCs from around 9.1 ml of fresh peripheral blood. Total RNA was extracted with Trizol reagent, and quality was checked on an Agilent 2100 Bioanalyzer. CDR1 and CDR2 (LGHDT, YNNKEL) derive from the germline V gene (reference sequence). The CDR3, from cysteine to phenylalanine, totals 16 residues. Kept here is only the CDR3 DNA, which spans 48 bases and is read in frame from base 1. V trim: 4 bases; J trim: 6 bases; unmatched bases: 15.

The sample consisted of blood. The chain joins TRBV3-1 to TRBJ2-7, with TRBD1 matching 7 junction bases. This TCR came from a young woman with Graves' hyperthyroidism. Here the CDR3 is given as CASSPLLSATGSEQYF. The DNA reads TGTGCCAGCAGCCCGCTCCTCTCTGCGACAGGGAGCGAGCAGTACTTC.